This T cell receptor (beta chain) was found in a study of technical replicates of blood from a few donors (dated by TCRdb to the late 2010s). The CDR3 contains 14 residues, cysteine and phenylalanine counted. The retained sequence is limited to the CDR3, 42 bases, with the frame set at the first base. At the junction V is shortened by 0 bases and J by 0 bases, with 5 bases in between. In the germline V gene, CDR1 corresponds to LGHNA and CDR2 to YNFKEQ. The library was made by the immunoSEQ multiplex PCR assay. Imported from immuneACCESS, the table was reduced by TCRdb to in-frame sequences with V and J called. These copies leave out some clones; in studies compared against another copy, an unresolved V gene accounts for under half, and the cause of the remainder is not known. The sample contains 90,000 to 100,000 clones, around 96% of them found a single time. The ten largest clones add up to about 0.34% of the sample.

On this clone: Its recognized antigen is unknown. Base qualities are not provided; no much larger clone lies one nucleotide away. Other DNA variants within this sample encode the same CDR3.

This TCR was sampled from a human donor in good health. Sequencing used T cells isolated from PBMCs. The rearrangement combines TRBV4-2 with TRBJ1-1, with no D gene named confidently. This receptor carries the CDR3 CASSQDLLNTEAFF. The nucleotides read TGTGCCAGCAGCCAAGACTTGTTGAACACTGAAGCTTTCTTT.